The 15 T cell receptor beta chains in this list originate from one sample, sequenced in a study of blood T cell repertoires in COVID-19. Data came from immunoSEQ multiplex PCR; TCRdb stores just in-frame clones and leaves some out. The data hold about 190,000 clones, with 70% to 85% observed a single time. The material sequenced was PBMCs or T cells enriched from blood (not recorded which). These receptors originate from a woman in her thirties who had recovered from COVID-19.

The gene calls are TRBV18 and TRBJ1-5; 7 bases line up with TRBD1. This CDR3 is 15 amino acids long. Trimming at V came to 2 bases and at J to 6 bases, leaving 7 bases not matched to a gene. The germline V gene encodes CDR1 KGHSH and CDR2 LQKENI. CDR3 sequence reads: CASSPSTGPGQPQHF. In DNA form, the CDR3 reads TGTGCCAGCTCACCATCGACAGGGCCGGGTCAGCCCCAGCATTTT.

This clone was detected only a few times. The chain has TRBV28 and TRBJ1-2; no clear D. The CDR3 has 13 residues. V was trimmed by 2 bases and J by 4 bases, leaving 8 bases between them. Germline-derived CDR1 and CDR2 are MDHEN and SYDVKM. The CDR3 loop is CASSLGQAYGYTF. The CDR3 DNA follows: TGTGCCAGCAGTTTAGGGCAAGCCTATGGCTACACCTTC.

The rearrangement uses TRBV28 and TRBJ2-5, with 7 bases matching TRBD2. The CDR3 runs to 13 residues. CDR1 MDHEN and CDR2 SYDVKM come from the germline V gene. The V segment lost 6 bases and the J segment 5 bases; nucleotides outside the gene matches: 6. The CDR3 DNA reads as TGTGCCAGCAGGCCTAGCGGAAGGGAGACCCAGTACTTC. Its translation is CASRPSGRETQYF.

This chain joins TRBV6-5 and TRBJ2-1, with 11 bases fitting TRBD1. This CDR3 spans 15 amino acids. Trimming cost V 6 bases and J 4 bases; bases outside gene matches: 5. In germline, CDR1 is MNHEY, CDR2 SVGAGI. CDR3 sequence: CASSSGTGGYNEQFF. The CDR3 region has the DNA TGTGCCAGCAGCTCCGGGACAGGGGGTTACAATGAGCAGTTCTTC.

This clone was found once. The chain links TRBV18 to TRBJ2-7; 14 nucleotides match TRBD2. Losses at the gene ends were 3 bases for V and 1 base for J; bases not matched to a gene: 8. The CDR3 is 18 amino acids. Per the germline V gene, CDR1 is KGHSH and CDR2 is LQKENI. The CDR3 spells CASSPRTSGGTTSYEQYV. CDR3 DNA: TGTGCCAGCTCACCCAGGACTAGCGGGGGGACGACATCCTACGAGCAGTACGTC.

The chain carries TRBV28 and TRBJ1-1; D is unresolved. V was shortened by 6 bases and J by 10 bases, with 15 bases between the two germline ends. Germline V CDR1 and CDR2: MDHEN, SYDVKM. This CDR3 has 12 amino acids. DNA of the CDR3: TGTGCCAGCAGCTCTCTCACGCGAGGAGCTTTCTTT. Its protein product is CASSSLTRGAFF.

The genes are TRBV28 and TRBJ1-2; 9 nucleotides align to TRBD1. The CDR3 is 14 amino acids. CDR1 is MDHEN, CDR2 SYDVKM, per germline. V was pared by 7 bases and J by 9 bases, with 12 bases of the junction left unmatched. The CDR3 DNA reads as TGTGCCAGCACACCAGGAGGGACAGGGTTGCGCTACACCTTC. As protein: CASTPGGTGLRYTF.

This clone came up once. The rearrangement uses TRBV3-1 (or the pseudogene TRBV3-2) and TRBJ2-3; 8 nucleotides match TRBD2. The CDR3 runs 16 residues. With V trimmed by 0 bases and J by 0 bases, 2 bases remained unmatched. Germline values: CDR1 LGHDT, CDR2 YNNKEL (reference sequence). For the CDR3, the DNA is TGTGCCAGCAGCCAAGAAGCGGGGGTTAGCACAGATACGCAGTATTTT. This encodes CASSQEAGVSTDTQYF.

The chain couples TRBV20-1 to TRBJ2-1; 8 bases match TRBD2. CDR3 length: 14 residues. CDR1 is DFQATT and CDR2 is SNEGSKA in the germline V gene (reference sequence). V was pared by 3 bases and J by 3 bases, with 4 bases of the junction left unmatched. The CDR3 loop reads CSASGGGHYNEQFF. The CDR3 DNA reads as TGCAGTGCTAGTGGCGGGGGGCACTACAATGAGCAGTTCTTC.

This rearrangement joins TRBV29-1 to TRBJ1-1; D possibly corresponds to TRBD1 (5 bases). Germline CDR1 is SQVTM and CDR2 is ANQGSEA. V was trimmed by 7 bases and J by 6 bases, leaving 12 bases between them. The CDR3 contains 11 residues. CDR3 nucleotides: TGCAGCGGCGGACAAGGCTCTGAAGCTTTCTTT. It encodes CSGGQGSEAFF. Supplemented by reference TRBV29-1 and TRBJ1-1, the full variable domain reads SAVISQKPSRDICQRGTSLTIQCQVDSQVTMMFWYRQQPGQSLTLIATANQGSEATYESGFVIDKFPISRPNLTFSTLTVSNMSPEDSSIYLCSGGQGSEAFFGQGTRLTVV.

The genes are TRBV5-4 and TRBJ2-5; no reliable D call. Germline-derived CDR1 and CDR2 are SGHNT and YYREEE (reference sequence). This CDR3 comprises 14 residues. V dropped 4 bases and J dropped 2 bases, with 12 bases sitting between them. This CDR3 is CASSQRGLQETQYF. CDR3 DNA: TGTGCCAGCAGCCAACGCGGTTTACAAGAGACCCAGTACTTC.

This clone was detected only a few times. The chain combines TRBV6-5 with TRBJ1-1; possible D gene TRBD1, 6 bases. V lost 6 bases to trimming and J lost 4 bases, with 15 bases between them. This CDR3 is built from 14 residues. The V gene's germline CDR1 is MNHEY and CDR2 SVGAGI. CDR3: CASSLGGAGTEAFF. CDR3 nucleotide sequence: TGTGCCAGCAGCCTCGGGGGGGCGGGCACTGAAGCTTTCTTT.

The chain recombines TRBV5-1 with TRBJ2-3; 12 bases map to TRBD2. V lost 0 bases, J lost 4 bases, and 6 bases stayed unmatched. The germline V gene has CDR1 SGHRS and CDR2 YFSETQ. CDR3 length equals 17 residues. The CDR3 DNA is TGCGCCAGCAGCTTGGGGACTAGCGGGGCCAAGGCAGATACGCAGTATTTT. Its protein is CASSLGTSGAKADTQYF.

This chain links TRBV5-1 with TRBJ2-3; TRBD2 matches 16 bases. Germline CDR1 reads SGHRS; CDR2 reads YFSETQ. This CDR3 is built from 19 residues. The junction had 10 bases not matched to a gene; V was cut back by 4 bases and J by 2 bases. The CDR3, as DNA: TGCGCCAGCAGCAAAACTCCGGGACTAGCGGGAGGGAACACAGATACGCAGTATTTT. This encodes CASSKTPGLAGGNTDTQYF. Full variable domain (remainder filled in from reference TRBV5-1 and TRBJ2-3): KAGVTQTPRYLIKTRGQQVTLSCSPISGHRSVSWYQQTPGQGLQFLFEYFSETQRNKGNFPGRFSGRQFSNSRSEMNVSTLELGDSALYLCASSKTPGLAGGNTDTQYFGPGTRLTVL.

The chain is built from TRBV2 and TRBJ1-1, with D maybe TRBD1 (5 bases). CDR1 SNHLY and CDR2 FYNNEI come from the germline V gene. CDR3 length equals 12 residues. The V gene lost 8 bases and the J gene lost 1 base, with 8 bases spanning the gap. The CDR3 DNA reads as TGTGCCAGCCGTGGACAGAACACTGAAGCTTTCTTT. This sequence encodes CASRGQNTEAFF. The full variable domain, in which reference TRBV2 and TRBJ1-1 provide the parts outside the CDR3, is EPEVTQTPSHQVTQMGQEVILRCVPISNHLYFYWYRQILGQKVEFLVSFYNNEISEKSEIFDDQFSVERPDGSNFTLKIRSTKLEDSAMYFCASRGQNTEAFFGQGTRLTVV.